A selection of T cell receptor beta chains follows, all from one sample in a study of cytomegalovirus exposure and HLA in healthy donors. Profiling relied on immunoSEQ multiplex PCR, and the TCRdb table lists in-frame clones only, not all of them. The data show about 88,000 clones, around 80% seen once. The sample was PBMCs. These receptors originate from a man aged 30 to 45 in good health and CMV-seronegative. The CDR3 runs from the conserved cysteine through the conserved F or W. The order of the fields is V gene, clone size, J gene, D gene, CDR3 protein, CDR3 DNA. A D gene is named only where the DNA matches it firmly. Only part of the rows carry a size: once, few, many, or a class if the clone is expanded.

>TRBV29-1|-|TRBJ2-1|TRBD1
CSAPGQGDEQFF
TGCAGCGCCCCGGGACAGGGGGATGAGCAGTTCTTC
>TRBV7-8|-|TRBJ2-3|TRBD2
CASSGRGGADTQYF
TGTGCCAGCAGTGGGCGGGGGGGCGCAGATACGCAGTATTTT
>TRBV27|-|TRBJ2-3|TRBD1
CASTGTGVWLGDTQYF
TGTGCCAGCACCGGGACAGGGGTGTGGTTAGGAGATACGCAGTATTTT
>TRBV5-6|-|TRBJ2-7|-
CASSRVHEQYF
TGTGCCAGCAGCAGAGTCCACGAACAGTACTTC
>TRBV6-1|-|TRBJ2-4|-
CASSDNRGNGPKNIQYF
TGTGCCAGCAGTGATAACCGAGGGAACGGTCCCAAAAACATTCAGTACTTC
>TRBV7-2|-|TRBJ2-1|TRBD1
CASSWVGQNEQFF
TGTGCCAGCAGCTGGGTGGGACAGAATGAGCAGTTCTTC
>TRBV27|-|TRBJ1-1|TRBD1
CASSLQGENTEAFF
TGTGCCAGCAGTTTACAGGGGGAGAACACTGAAGCTTTCTTT
>TRBV28|few|TRBJ2-5|TRBD1
CASSLEGASKTQYF
TGTGCCAGCAGTTTAGAGGGGGCTTCGAAGACCCAGTACTTC
>TRBV2|few|TRBJ1-6|TRBD1
CASLASRTGRYSSLHF
TGTGCCAGCCTAGCCAGCCGGACAGGGCGATATAGTTCCCTCCACTTT
>TRBV6-1|-|TRBJ1-2|-
CASSEAAPGKDGYTF
TGTGCCAGCAGTGAAGCCGCCCCAGGGAAGGATGGCTACACCTTC
>TRBV15|-|TRBJ2-7|-
CATSRDWGVRSYEQYF
TGTGCCACCAGCAGGGATTGGGGGGTCCGATCCTACGAGCAGTACTTC
>TRBV5-4|-|TRBJ1-3|TRBD1
CASSLDLRTGSGNTIYF
TGTGCCAGCAGCTTGGATCTTAGGACAGGCTCTGGAAACACCATATATTTT
>TRBV27|few|TRBJ1-1|-
CASSFLGRLDTEAFF
TGTGCCAGCAGTTTTTTGGGGAGATTAGATACTGAAGCTTTCTTT
>TRBV28|-|TRBJ1-2|-
CASSLLQGNYGYTF
TGTGCCAGCAGTTTATTGCAGGGGAACTATGGCTACACCTTC
>TRBV30|-|TRBJ1-3|-
CACLGNTIYF
TGTGCCTGCCTGGGAAACACCATATATTTT
>TRBV19|-|TRBJ1-3|TRBD1
CASSLRTGTGNTIYF
TGTGCCAGTAGTCTCCGGACAGGCACTGGAAACACCATATATTTT
>TRBV5-1|few|TRBJ1-1|TRBD1
CASSLVQGETEAFF
TGCGCCAGCAGCTTGGTGCAGGGGGAGACTGAAGCTTTCTTT
>TRBV27|-|TRBJ1-2|TRBD1
CASRVTGTAPYGYTF
TGTGCCAGCAGGGTCACCGGGACAGCACCTTATGGCTACACCTTC
>TRBV7-3|once|TRBJ2-3|TRBD1
CASSIGQGSDTDTQYF
TGTGCCAGCAGCATAGGACAGGGTTCTGACACAGATACGCAGTATTTT
>TRBV18|once|TRBJ2-5|TRBD2
CASSPPGLAGGETQYF
TGTGCCAGCTCTCCGCCGGGACTAGCGGGGGGAGAGACCCAGTACTTC
>TRBV13|-|TRBJ1-6|-
CASSFGQSYNSPLHF
TGTGCCAGCAGCTTCGGACAGTCGTATAATTCACCCCTCCACTTT
>TRBV18|-|TRBJ2-2|-
CASSPDRKNTGELFF
TGTGCCAGCTCACCGGACAGAAAGAACACCGGGGAGCTGTTTTTT
>TRBV20-1|-|TRBJ1-1|TRBD1
CSARRTGEAFF
TGCAGTGCTAGGAGGACAGGGGAAGCTTTCTTT
>TRBV7-2|-|TRBJ2-3|-
CASSPRTDTQYF
TGTGCCAGCAGCCCGAGGACAGATACGCAGTATTTT
>TRBV7-9|-|TRBJ2-7|-
CASSLGTGSYEQYF
TGTGCCAGCAGCTTAGGAACAGGGTCCTACGAGCAGTACTTC
>TRBV18|-|TRBJ2-2|-
CASSPYDTGELFF
TGTGCCAGCTCACCCTACGACACCGGGGAGCTGTTTTTT
>TRBV19|-|TRBJ2-5|TRBD2
CASSIGGRGEETQYF
TGTGCCAGTAGTATTGGGGGGAGGGGCGAAGAGACCCAGTACTTC
>TRBV2|-|TRBJ1-2|-
CASSQTLSGYTF
TGTGCCAGCAGTCAGACCCTTAGCGGCTACACCTTC
>TRBV5-1|-|TRBJ2-5|-
CASSLGSGGKQETQYF
TGCGCCAGCAGCTTGGGATCAGGGGGGAAGCAAGAGACCCAGTACTTC
>TRBV6-5|-|TRBJ1-1|-
CASSRHESSRAFF
TGTGCCAGCAGCCGACACGAATCGAGTAGGGCTTTCTTT
>TRBV28|-|TRBJ1-2|-
CASRITGNGYTF
TGTGCCAGCAGAATAACAGGGAATGGCTACACCTTC
>TRBV5-4|-|TRBJ1-2|-
CASSLDGRGGLSYGYTF
TGTGCCAGCAGCTTGGACGGTCGGGGAGGTCTCTCTTATGGCTACACCTTC
>TRBV7-9|-|TRBJ1-1|-
CASSLGLYTEAFF
TGTGCCAGCAGCTTAGGGCTTTACACTGAAGCTTTCTTT
>TRBV6-1|-|TRBJ2-3|-
CASSERGGASTDTQYF
TGTGCCAGCAGTGAACGAGGCGGGGCTAGCACAGATACGCAGTATTTT
>TRBV10-3|once|TRBJ1-5|-
CAIGGNPMEPQHF
TGTGCCATCGGCGGGAATCCAATGGAGCCCCAGCATTTT
>TRBV27|-|TRBJ1-1|TRBD1
CASSKRTGNTEAFF
TGTGCCAGCAGTAAAAGGACAGGGAACACTGAAGCTTTCTTT
>TRBV6-6|few|TRBJ1-1|TRBD1
CASSYTGQATTEAFF
TGTGCCAGCAGTTACACCGGACAGGCTACCACTGAAGCTTTCTTT
>TRBV15|-|TRBJ1-1|-
CATSSLDSSNTEAFF
TGTGCCACCAGCAGCCTGGACTCTTCGAACACTGAAGCTTTCTTT
>TRBV9|-|TRBJ1-2|-
CASSVVNLPYGYTF
TGTGCCAGCAGCGTAGTGAACCTACCTTATGGCTACACCTTC
>TRBV6-6|few|TRBJ1-1|TRBD1
CASSAIGTGTITEAFF
TGTGCCAGCAGTGCAATCGGGACAGGGACTATCACTGAAGCTTTCTTT
>TRBV4-2|few|TRBJ1-5|-
CASSQELAGGQPQHF
TGTGCCAGCAGCCAAGAGCTCGCAGGTGGGCAGCCCCAGCATTTT
>TRBV6-5|once|TRBJ2-7|-
CASSYLAQLGLNEQYF
TGTGCCAGCAGTTACTTAGCCCAGCTGGGGCTTAACGAGCAGTACTTC
>TRBV7-3|once|TRBJ2-1|-
CASSLRDNEQFF
TGTGCCAGCAGCTTAAGAGACAATGAGCAGTTCTTC
>TRBV5-1|once|TRBJ2-1|TRBD2
CASSRGTSGEDEQFF
TGCGCCAGCAGCCGGGGAACTAGCGGGGAGGATGAGCAGTTCTTC
>TRBV2|few|TRBJ1-1|TRBD1
CASSANRGQMAFF
TGTGCCAGCAGTGCTAACAGGGGGCAGATGGCTTTCTTT
>TRBV29-1|-|TRBJ1-1|-
CSVATTTEAFF
TGCAGCGTTGCAACAACAACCGAAGCTTTCTTT
>TRBV18|-|TRBJ1-2|-
CASSQGAASYGYTF
TGTGCCAGCTCACAAGGGGCAGCGAGCTATGGCTACACCTTC
>TRBV6-1|-|TRBJ1-5|-
CASSEVGDGGDQPQHF
TGTGCCAGCAGTGAAGTGGGGGACGGGGGGGATCAGCCCCAGCATTTT
>TRBV2|-|TRBJ2-5|TRBD1
CASAGTEETQYF
TGTGCCAGCGCCGGGACAGAAGAGACCCAGTACTTC
>TRBV28|-|TRBJ2-7|-
CASSFGGQRGSYEQYF
TGTGCCAGCAGTTTCGGGGGACAGAGGGGCTCCTACGAGCAGTACTTC
>TRBV5-4|once|TRBJ2-1|TRBD2
CASSLVLASGGSYNEQFF
TGTGCCAGCAGCTTGGTCTTAGCTAGCGGGGGCTCCTACAATGAGCAGTTCTTC
>TRBV9|-|TRBJ1-5|TRBD1
CASSVGGQGVQPQHF
TGTGCCAGCAGCGTAGGGGGGCAGGGGGTTCAGCCCCAGCATTTT
>TRBV4-2|-|TRBJ2-5|-
CASSPQLGVQETQYF
TGTGCCAGCAGCCCACAGTTAGGGGTCCAAGAGACCCAGTACTTC
>TRBV25-1|-|TRBJ2-3|TRBD2
CASSGLAGGYLTDTQYF
TGTGCCAGCAGTGGGCTAGCGGGTGGATACCTCACAGATACGCAGTATTTT
>TRBV5-6|-|TRBJ2-7|-
CASSLGGISYEQYF
TGTGCCAGCAGCTTGGGCGGAATCTCCTACGAGCAGTACTTC
>TRBV2|-|TRBJ2-3|-
CASRQITDTQYF
TGTGCCAGCCGACAGATCACAGATACGCAGTATTTT
>TRBV28|few|TRBJ2-7|TRBD1
CASSPGTGLYEQYF
TGTGCCAGCAGTCCCGGGACAGGGCTCTACGAGCAGTACTTC
>TRBV18|-|TRBJ1-1|-
CASSPPLFGGRRSTEAFF
TGTGCCAGCTCACCACCGTTGTTCGGAGGCCGTAGGTCCACTGAAGCTTTCTTT
>TRBV5-4|-|TRBJ1-2|-
CASSLRTLEGYTF
TGTGCCAGCAGCCTCAGAACTCTAGAAGGCTACACCTTC
>TRBV29-1|-|TRBJ1-1|TRBD1
CSGTGEVTEAFF
TGCAGCGGGACAGGCGAAGTCACTGAAGCTTTCTTT